These 10 T cell receptor beta chains originate from one sample sequenced in a study of breast tumors, draining lymph nodes, adjacent tissues. Samples came from axillary lymph nodes draining the breast cancer. From the multiplex PCR reads, TCRdb called clonotypes with MiXCR, one entry per CDR3 protein. The table has 200,000 to 250,000 distinct CDR3 sequences, roughly a third seen once. Source material: axillary lymph node tissue. The origin of the receptors is a female donor with breast cancer. Some clones in this sample may be carry-over from other donors' samples.

A note on this clonotype: It is likely a read error, because the conserved phenylalanine at the end of the CDR3 is missing. The DNA is left out, because the CDR3 cannot be placed on it with certainty; the CDR3 is given as TCRdb lists it. CDR3 region: CATSRGGAQRGPGTS. The chain has TRBV15 and TRBJ2-6; TRBD1 was called by the table and not checked on the DNA. The CDR3 totals 15 residues, both ends included. Germline lookup yields CDR1 LNHNV and CDR2 YYDKDF (reference sequence).

The V call is TRBV6-4, the J call TRBJ2-1, with 7 positions matching TRBD1. V was clipped by 2 bases and J by 9 bases; unmatched bases: 4. Germline V gene sequence: CDR1 MRHNA, CDR2 SNTAGT. The CDR3 is 13 residues long. The CDR3 region has the DNA TGTGCCAGCAGTGACCAGGGGGTGGGTGAGCAGTTCTTC. Translation: CASSDQGVGEQFF.

The chain combines TRBV7-6 with TRBJ1-3; a weak D match, TRBD1 (6 bases). The CDR3 totals 14 residues. Trimming removed 5 bases at V and 2 bases at J, with 10 bases between. Germline V gives CDR1 SGHVS, CDR2 FNYEAQ. The CDR3 sequence is CASSPNRAGNTIYF. The CDR3 region has the DNA TGTGCCAGCAGCCCCAACAGGGCTGGAAACACCATATATTTT.

Points on this clonotype: The CDR3 end shows no conserved phenylalanine or tryptophan, and so a read error is likely. The limits of the CDR3 on the DNA are not certain, so only TCRdb's listed CDR3 is given. V usage is TRBV20-1 and J usage is TRBJ2-6; the table's D call, TRBD1, was not checked against the DNA. Germline lookup yields CDR1 DFQATT and CDR2 SNEGSKA (reference sequence). The length of the CDR3 is 8 amino acids, counting both ends. CDR3 loop: CSARHRGQ.

Ten or more counts support this clonotype. The chain uses TRBV5-6 and TRBJ2-3; unclear D gene. The CDR3 runs to 15 residues. From germline, CDR1 is SGHDT and CDR2 YYEEEE. V was pared by 5 bases and J by 2 bases, with 15 bases between. The CDR3 spells CASRLRPTITDTQYF. The DNA of the CDR3 is TGTGCCAGCAGACTGAGGCCGACGATCACAGATACGCAGTATTTT.

This clonotype was counted ten times or more. The genes are TRBV19 and TRBJ2-6; 12 nucleotides agree with TRBD1. Trimming took 4 bases from V and 3 from J; bases not matched to a gene: 4. The length of the CDR3 is 17 residues. CDR1 is LNHDA, CDR2 SQIVND, per germline (reference sequence). The CDR3 here is CASSKGTGGFGANVLTF. DNA for the CDR3: TGTGCCAGTAGTAAAGGGACAGGGGGCTTTGGGGCCAACGTCCTGACTTTC.

This clonotype was found many times. The junction and the germline gene differ at one end; a read error may be behind it. The J gene is TRBJ2-1, the V gene TRBV12-3 or TRBV12-4; TRBD2 aligns across 10 bases. The CDR3 is made up of 14 amino acids. The CDR3 region has the DNA TGTGCCAGCAGTCTAGCGGGAGAGAGTAATGAGCAGTTCTTC. This sequence encodes CASSLAGESNEQFF.

A note on this clonotype: At one end, the junction sequence differs from germline, possibly due to a read error. The CDR3 DNA is TGTGCCAGCAGTCACTCGGCGGGAGTCGGGAATGAGCAGTTCTTC. Protein sequence: CASSHSAGVGNEQFF. J is TRBJ2-1 and V is TRBV6-6, with 7 bases matching TRBD2. Germline V gene lookup returns CDR1 MNHNY and CDR2 SVGAGI (reference sequence). There are 15 residues in the CDR3.

There are a few counts of this clonotype. The chain recombines TRBV12-3 or TRBV12-4 with TRBJ2-1; 16 nucleotides line up with TRBD2. This CDR3 is 16 amino acids long. V lost 9 bases to trimming and J lost 10 bases; unmatched junction nucleotides: 12. Here the CDR3 DNA reads TGTGCCAGTCCAACCGGGACTAGCGGGGGGGTCGGGGAGCAGTTCTTC. Its translation: CASPTGTSGGVGEQFF.

The chain is built from TRBV12-3 or TRBV12-4 and TRBJ2-5; TRBD1 matches at 7 bases. J was trimmed by 2 bases and V by 3 bases; bases with no gene match: 3. The CDR3 spans 14 residues. CDR3 sequence: CASSFGTVQETQYF. The CDR3 DNA sequence: TGTGCCAGCAGTTTCGGGACAGTTCAAGAGACCCAGTACTTC.